The clone carrying this T cell receptor (beta chain) was seen a handful of times. J lost 7 bases, V lost 4 bases, and 10 bases had no gene match. Germline V gene lookup returns CDR1 LGHDT and CDR2 YNNKEL (reference sequence). CDR3 length equals 15 residues. The data were obtained in a study of blood T cell repertoires in COVID-19. For the study at large: Both acute and convalescent COVID-19 samples were obtained from the United States, Italy and Spain. T cells, B-cell-depleted T cells, or PBMCs provided the cDNA or gDNA that served as material.

Profiling relied on immunoSEQ multiplex PCR, and the TCRdb table lists in-frame clones only, not all of them. The data contain roughly 280,000 clones, more than 75% of them seen just once; the ten biggest clones take up around 5%. The TCR was taken from a woman between 55 and 75 years old with COVID-19, enrolled during active disease. The sequencing sample was made of peripheral blood. The chain employs TRBV3-1 (or the pseudogene TRBV3-2) and TRBJ2-5, with 9 bases fitting TRBD2. The CDR3 DNA sequence: TGTGCCAGCAGCCCGCTTAGCGGGAGAAGGGGGACCCAGTACTTC. This gives the protein CASSPLSGRRGTQYF.